Below are 22 T cell receptor beta chains sequenced from a single sample in a study of early T cells in non-severe SARS-CoV-2 infection. One entry per CDR3 protein results from TCRdb running MiXCR on the 5' RACE reads. The sample includes some 61,000 distinct CDR3 sequences, around 8.6% of them seen just once. Sequenced here: whole blood, sampled at baseline. These receptors were collected from an adult who was a healthcare worker with PCR-confirmed SARS-CoV-2 infection or an uninfected control (not recorded which).

The table lists this clonotype with many counts. This rearrangement joins TRBV29-1 to TRBJ2-3; 7 nucleotides align to TRBD2. In germline, CDR1 is SQVTM, CDR2 ANQGSEA. V was clipped by 1 base and J by 6 bases; unmatched bases: 4. The CDR3 has 13 amino acids. For the CDR3, the DNA is TGCAGCGTTGAAGTGGCGGGAGTGGATACGCAGTATTTT. Its protein product is CSVEVAGVDTQYF.

In this sample, this clonotype turned up many times. CDR3 residues: CASSSRKRGRIYEQFF. CDR3 bases: TGTGCCAGCAGCTCTCGGAAGCGGGGCCGAATTTATGAGCAGTTCTTC. The genes are TRBV7-2 and TRBJ2-1; 7 positions agree with TRBD2. V was clipped by 4 bases and J by 8 bases; unmatched bases: 14. Germline V gives CDR1 SGHTA, CDR2 FQGNSA. The CDR3 spans 16 residues.

In its sample, this clonotype was seen a few times. J is TRBJ1-2 and V is TRBV12-3 or TRBV12-4, with a weak D call TRBD1 (5 bases). Trimming removed 1 base at V and 8 bases at J, with 14 bases between. The CDR3 runs to 14 residues. The CDR3 loop is CASSLGGGRRGYTF. The DNA for the CDR3 is TGTGCCAGCAGTTTAGGCGGGGGAAGGAGGGGCTACACCTTC.

The sample holds many counts of this clonotype. V usage is TRBV24-1 and J usage is TRBJ2-3; 7 positions match TRBD1. V gave up 7 bases and J gave up 2 bases; unmatched junction bases: 8. CDR3 length: 15 residues. Germline V gene lookup returns CDR1 KGHDR and CDR2 SFDVKD. CDR3 DNA: TGTGCCACCAGGCCCTCGACAGGGTTCACAGATACGCAGTATTTT. Translation: CATRPSTGFTDTQYF.

This clonotype was counted at least ten times. V and J are TRBV4-1 and TRBJ2-5; D unresolved. The V end was cut by 1 base, the J end by 4 bases, with 13 bases between. This CDR3 comprises 15 residues. Germline V lookup: CDR1 MGHRA, CDR2 YSYEKL. CDR3 sequence (DNA): TGCGCCAGCAGCCAAGTGGGCGGAGAAGGAGAGACCCAGTACTTC. It codes for CASSQVGGEGETQYF.

The gene calls are TRBV4-2 and TRBJ2-5; D may be TRBD2 (5 bases). The CDR3 contains 14 residues. Germline loops: CDR1 LGHNA, CDR2 YNFKEQ. V was clipped by 1 base and J by 5 bases, with 11 bases between them. CDR3 in DNA: TGTGCCAGCAGCCAAGGCATAGGACTGGAGACCCAGTACTTC. It encodes CASSQGIGLETQYF.

This clonotype has ten or more counts. The V gene is TRBV4-1, the J gene TRBJ1-1; TRBD1 is a possible D gene (6 bases). The CDR3 loop spans 17 amino acids. V lost 2 bases and J lost 0, with 16 bases in between. CDR1 and CDR2 from the germline V gene are MGHRA and YSYEKL. The CDR3 sequence: CASSQWTVAGMNTEAFF. CDR3 in DNA: TGCGCCAGCAGCCAATGGACAGTGGCGGGAATGAACACTGAAGCTTTCTTT.

This clonotype occurred many times. The chain combines TRBV11-2 with TRBJ2-7; a possible D gene is TRBD1 (6 bases). Trimming pared 1 base from V and 6 bases from J, leaving 13 bases between. The CDR3 spans 14 residues. Germline loops: CDR1 SGHAT, CDR2 FQNNGV. The CDR3 here is CASSLADSLGEQYF. Here the CDR3 DNA reads TGTGCCAGCAGCTTAGCGGACAGCCTTGGCGAGCAGTACTTC.

The table lists this clonotype with many counts. The rearrangement uses TRBV20-1 and TRBJ2-1; 15 positions match TRBD2. J was trimmed by 4 bases and V by 6 bases; bases with no gene match: 10. Looked up from germline, CDR1 is DFQATT and CDR2 is SNEGSKA (reference sequence). The CDR3 contains 17 residues. This CDR3 reads CSADATGTSGGYNEQFF. As DNA, the CDR3 is TGCAGTGCCGACGCAACCGGGACTAGCGGGGGGTACAATGAGCAGTTCTTC.

This clonotype was seen ten or more times. This chain links TRBV5-4 with TRBJ2-5; 10 bases match TRBD1. V lost 2 bases, J lost 5 bases, and 3 bases stayed unmatched. The CDR3 is made up of 14 amino acids. Per the germline V gene, CDR1 is SGHNT and CDR2 is YYREEE (reference sequence). CDR3 residues: CASSFGTGAETQYF. CDR3 coding DNA: TGTGCCAGCAGCTTTGGGACAGGGGCGGAGACCCAGTACTTC.

This clonotype was observed a few times. V is TRBV27 and J is TRBJ1-1, with D maybe TRBD1 (5 bases). The CDR3 length is 15 residues. Deletions cut 2 bases from V and 3 bases from J, with 13 bases between. Per the germline V gene, CDR1 is MNHEY and CDR2 is SMNVEV (reference sequence). The CDR3: CASSLAGTVYTEAFF. The CDR3 region has the DNA TGTGCCAGCAGTTTAGCCGGGACGGTATACACTGAAGCTTTCTTT.

This clonotype was found many times. V usage is TRBV5-1 and J usage is TRBJ1-4; D may be TRBD1 (5 bases). The CDR3 extends over 15 amino acids. The V end lost 0 bases, the J end lost 7 bases, and 13 bases lay between the germline ends. Germline-derived CDR1 and CDR2 are SGHRS and YFSETQ. As DNA, the CDR3 is TGCGCCAGCAGCTTGGCTTTGACAGTCAGTGAAAAACTGTTTTTT. It encodes CASSLALTVSEKLFF.

This clonotype was detected many times. This chain connects TRBV18 to TRBJ2-3; the match to TRBD1 covers 7 bases. V was pared by 4 bases and J by 0 bases, with 7 bases of the junction left unmatched. The CDR3 has 16 amino acids. The germline V gene has CDR1 KGHSH and CDR2 LQKENI. The CDR3 spells CASSLRTGVSTDTQYF. Here the CDR3 DNA reads TGTGCCAGCTCACTTCGGACAGGAGTTAGCACAGATACGCAGTATTTT.

This chain links TRBV18 with TRBJ2-1; possibly TRBD2 for D (6 bases). The germline V gene encodes CDR1 KGHSH and CDR2 LQKENI. The CDR3 consists of 16 residues. Deletions cut 0 bases from V and 0 bases from J, with 9 bases between. Written as DNA, the CDR3 is TGTGCCAGCTCACCACCAGCGGGCGGCTCCTACAATGAGCAGTTCTTC. Its protein product is CASSPPAGGSYNEQFF. Based on the CDR3 plus reference TRBV18 and TRBJ2-1, the full variable domain is NAGVMQNPRHLVRRRGQEARLRCSPMKGHSHVYWYRQLPEEGLKFMVYLQKENIIDESGMPKERFSAEFPKEGPSILRIQQVVRGDSAAYFCASSPPAGGSYNEQFFGPGTRLTVL.

This clonotype came up a few times. This chain joins TRBV11-3 and TRBJ2-3, with TRBD2 matching 15 bases. Per germline, CDR1 SGHNT and CDR2 YENEEA. The ends lost 5 bases at V and 9 bases at J; junction bases unmatched: 15. This CDR3 is 18 amino acids long. DNA of the CDR3: TGTGCCAGCAGCAGCTCCGGCGGGACTAGCGGGAGGCCTGCCACGCAGTATTTT. Amino acids: CASSSSGGTSGRPATQYF.

This clonotype came up many times. The V and J genes are TRBV12-3 or TRBV12-4 and TRBJ2-7; 7 bases are shared with TRBD2. The CDR3 has 14 amino acids. V was pared by 6 bases and J by 7 bases, with 12 bases of the junction left unmatched. CDR3 amino acids: CASSPREGLKEQYF. For the CDR3, the DNA is TGTGCCAGCAGCCCCAGGGAGGGGCTGAAAGAGCAGTACTTC.

The table lists this clonotype with many counts. As DNA, the CDR3 is TGCAGTGCTAGAGATAGTCGGGAGCCAATTTTCAAACAGTACTTC. Encoded protein: CSARDSREPIFKQYF. This chain joins TRBV20-1 and TRBJ2-7, with D possibly matching TRBD2 (6 bases). CDR1 and CDR2 from the germline V gene are DFQATT and SNEGSKA (reference sequence). The length of the CDR3 is 15 residues. V was cut by 0 bases and J by 10 bases, with 22 bases left in between.

This chain joins TRBV6-1 and TRBJ2-7; D gene unclear. This CDR3 has 14 residues. V gave up 1 base and J gave up 0 bases, with 7 bases separating them. The germline V gene encodes CDR1 MNHNS and CDR2 SASEGT. CDR3 nucleotide sequence: TGTGCCAGCAGTGAAGTCCTCCCCTCCTACGAGCAGTACTTC. Its protein product is CASSEVLPSYEQYF.

Ten or more counts support this clonotype. The chain couples TRBV18 to TRBJ1-3, with 7 nucleotides matching TRBD1. Germline V gives CDR1 KGHSH, CDR2 LQKENI. V gave up 3 bases and J gave up 2 bases; unmatched junction bases: 7. This CDR3 contains 16 residues. The CDR3 nucleotides are TGTGCCAGCTCACCGGACAGGCGCGCTGCTGGAAACACCATATATTTT. It is translated as CASSPDRRAAGNTIYF.

This clonotype has a count of ten or more. V is TRBV20-1 and J is TRBJ2-7, with D possibly TRBD2 on 6 matching bases. V was trimmed by 0 bases and J by 0 bases, leaving 12 bases between them. The CDR3 length is 15 residues. CDR1 DFQATT and CDR2 SNEGSKA come from the germline V gene (reference sequence). The CDR3 loop is CSARDRRRVSYEQYF. CDR3 nucleotides: TGCAGTGCTAGAGACCGGAGGAGGGTCTCCTACGAGCAGTACTTC.

A few counts support this clonotype. The gene calls are TRBV20-1 and TRBJ2-5, with TRBD2 identical over 7 bases. Germline loops: CDR1 DFQATT, CDR2 SNEGSKA (reference sequence). The V segment lost 6 bases and the J segment 2 bases; nucleotides outside the gene matches: 3. This CDR3 has 12 amino acids. CDR3 nucleotide sequence: TGCAGTGCACGGGGACTACAAGAGACCCAGTACTTC. Protein product: CSARGLQETQYF.

The chain carries TRBV20-1 and TRBJ2-3, with TRBD2 matching 8 bases. Per the germline V gene, CDR1 is DFQATT and CDR2 is SNEGSKA (reference sequence). Losses at the gene ends were 4 bases for V and 0 bases for J; bases not matched to a gene: 9. The length of the CDR3 is 16 residues. Written as DNA, the CDR3 is TGCAGTGCTATTGAATGGGCTAGCGGGAGCACAGATACGCAGTATTTT. Its protein is CSAIEWASGSTDTQYF.